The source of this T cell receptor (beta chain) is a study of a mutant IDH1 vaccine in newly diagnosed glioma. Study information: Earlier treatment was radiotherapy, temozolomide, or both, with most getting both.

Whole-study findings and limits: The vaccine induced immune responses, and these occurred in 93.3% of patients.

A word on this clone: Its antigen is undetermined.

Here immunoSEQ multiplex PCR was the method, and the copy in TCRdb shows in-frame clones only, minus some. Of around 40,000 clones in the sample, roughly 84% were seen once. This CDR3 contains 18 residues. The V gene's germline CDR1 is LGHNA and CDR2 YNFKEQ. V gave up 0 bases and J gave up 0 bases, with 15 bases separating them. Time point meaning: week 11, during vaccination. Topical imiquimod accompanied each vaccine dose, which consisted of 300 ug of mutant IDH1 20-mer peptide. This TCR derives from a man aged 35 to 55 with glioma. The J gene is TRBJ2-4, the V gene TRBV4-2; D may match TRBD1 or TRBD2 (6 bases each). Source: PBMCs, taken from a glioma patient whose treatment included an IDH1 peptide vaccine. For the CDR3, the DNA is TGTGCCAGCAGCCAAGAGCCAGATGGAGGGGGAGCCAAAAACATTCAGTACTTC. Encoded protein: CASSQEPDGGGAKNIQYF.